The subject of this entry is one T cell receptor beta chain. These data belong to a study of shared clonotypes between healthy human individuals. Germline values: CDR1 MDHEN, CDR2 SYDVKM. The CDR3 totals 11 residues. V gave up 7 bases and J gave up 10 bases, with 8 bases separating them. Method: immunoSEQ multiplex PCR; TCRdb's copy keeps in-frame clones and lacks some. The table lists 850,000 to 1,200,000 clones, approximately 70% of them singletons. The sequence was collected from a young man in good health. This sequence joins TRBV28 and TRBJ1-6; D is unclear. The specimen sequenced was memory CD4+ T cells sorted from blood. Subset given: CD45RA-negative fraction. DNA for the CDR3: TGTGCCAGCACCACGGGGTCACCCCTCCACTTT. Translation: CASTTGSPLHF.